These 3 T cell receptor beta chains were sequenced from one sample in a study of post-analysis software for immune sequencing data. General study findings and limits: In patients, about five TRBV segments were more frequent than in controls, with TRBV5-6, TRBV5-1 and TRBV20-1 among them.

The TCR beta cDNA libraries contained unique molecular identifiers. Using its own MiXCR run on the PCR reads, TCRdb lists one record per CDR3 protein. This sample carries 750,000 to 900,000 distinct CDR3 sequences, under 60% of them seen once, and the ten largest clones take roughly 5.2%. What these receptors recognize is not known. The sample taken for sequencing was blood. These receptors originate from a girl under 18 with multiple sclerosis.

This chain connects TRBV14 to TRBJ2-7; D remains ambiguous. V was clipped by 3 bases and J by 9 bases, with 9 bases between them. CDR1 and CDR2 (germline): SGHDN, FVKESK. This CDR3 spans 11 amino acids. The DNA for the CDR3 is TGTGCCAGCAGCCAGGGTACGCCGCAGTACTTC. Amino acids: CASSQGTPQYF.

The V and J genes are TRBV27 and TRBJ2-3; the D is unclear. The CDR3 contains 13 residues. V was pared by 0 bases and J by 7 bases, with 8 bases between. Per germline, CDR1 MNHEY and CDR2 SMNVEV (reference sequence). The CDR3 here is CASSLSPMHTQYF. In nucleotides, the CDR3 is TGTGCCAGCAGTTTATCCCCTATGCATACGCAGTATTTT.

This chain uses TRBV20-1 with TRBJ1-5; a possible D gene is TRBD1 (6 bases). Between the trimmed V and J ends, which lost 5 bases and 4 bases, there was a span of 12 bases. In germline, CDR1 is DFQATT, CDR2 SNEGSKA (reference sequence). This CDR3 has 13 residues. DNA of the CDR3: TGCAGTGCTTCGACAGGACTTAATCAGCCCCAGCATTTT. Protein product: CSASTGLNQPQHF.